This paragraph covers one T cell receptor (beta chain) sequence. Antigen unknown. The data were obtained in a study of radiotherapy plus CTLA-4 blockade in lung cancer. Study-wide results and caveats: Some TCR clones had been derived from tumors. These clones expanded in peripheral blood after radiotherapy plus ipilimumab.

Sequencing used immunoSEQ multiplex PCR; TCRdb keeps in-frame clones, though not all of them. The table has roughly 100,000 clones, 70% to 90% seen once. Per germline, CDR1 SGHRS and CDR2 YFSETQ. The V gene lost 4 bases and the J gene lost 0 bases, with 13 bases spanning the gap. CDR3 length: 16 amino acids. The sequenced sample was peripheral blood, obtained from a patient treated with radiotherapy plus ipilimumab. This receptor was taken from a human donor with non-small cell lung cancer that progressed on radiotherapy plus ipilimumab. Some clones in this sample may be carry-over from other donors' samples. The V call is TRBV5-1, the J call TRBJ1-4; D remains ambiguous. In nucleotides, the CDR3 is TGCGCCAGCAGCCAGGACCCACTATCAACTAATGAAAAACTGTTTTTT. It is translated as CASSQDPLSTNEKLFF.